The 31 T cell receptor beta chains below all came from one sample that was sequenced in a study of spatial heterogeneity in lung cancer. Documented time point: sample taken at primary tumor resection. From tumor, nontumor lung or frozen PBMC, whole RNA was taken unsorted for sequencing. Each CDR3 protein gets one entry after TCRdb re-called the 5' RACE reads with MiXCR. This table has approximately 12,000 distinct CDR3 sequences, more than 4.5% appearing once. The source material was lung tumor tissue, sampled at surgery. The receptors shown here come from a human donor with early-stage non-small cell lung cancer.

This clonotype has a count of ten or more. The size of this beta chain means little, since it is a stray read in a library made for alpha chains. This chain connects TRBV6-2 or TRBV6-3 to TRBJ2-2; the match to TRBD2 covers 7 bases. V dropped 0 bases and J dropped 4; count of bases not matched to a gene: 8. This CDR3 has 17 residues. The germline CDR1 and CDR2 sequences are MNHEY and SVGEGT. CDR3 in DNA: TGTGCCAGCAGTTACTCTGCACGTAGCGGGTTCACCGGGGAGCTGTTTTTT. Its protein product is CASSYSARSGFTGELFF.

This clonotype was observed many times. Since the library was made to target alpha chains, this beta chain is a stray read and its abundance is not meaningful. V is TRBV3-1 and J is TRBJ2-1; D remains unclear. Germline CDR1 reads LGHDT; CDR2 reads YNNKEL (reference sequence). The V end was cut by 4 bases, the J end by 0 bases, with 10 bases between. The CDR3 has 15 residues. The CDR3 loop is CASSPLDSSYNEQFF. The CDR3 DNA is TGTGCCAGCAGCCCCCTGGATAGCTCCTACAATGAGCAGTTCTTC.

This clonotype was picked up many times. Because the library targeted alpha chains, this beta chain is an off-target read whose size means little. This chain links TRBV12-3 or TRBV12-4 with TRBJ2-1; 14 bases line up with TRBD2. Unmatched junction bases numbered 3, after V lost 5 bases and J lost 12 bases. This CDR3 has 13 amino acids. The chain's CDR3 is CASSGGLAGGQFF. Written as DNA, the CDR3 is TGTGCCAGCAGTGGCGGACTAGCGGGGGGGCAGTTCTTC.

This clonotype was counted many times. In a library made to pick up alpha chains, this beta chain is a stray read with a size that means little. The chain has TRBV12-3 or TRBV12-4 and TRBJ1-6; D not certain. CDR3 length equals 14 residues. The germline V and J ends were trimmed by 2 bases and 5 bases, with 7 bases remaining between them. CDR3 protein: CASSLRADNSPLHF. In nucleotides, the CDR3 is TGTGCCAGCAGTTTAAGGGCTGATAATTCACCCCTCCACTTT.

Ten or more counts support this clonotype. This beta chain is a stray sequence in a library constructed for alpha chains; its clone size is not meaningful. J is TRBJ2-1 and V is TRBV6-6; 7 bases map to TRBD2. Germline assignment: CDR1 MNHNY and CDR2 SVGAGI (reference sequence). J lost 13 bases, V lost 7 bases, and 7 bases had no gene match. CDR3 size: 11 residues. Here the CDR3 reads CASIYRDYQFF. The CDR3 nucleotides are TGTGCCAGCATATACCGGGACTATCAGTTCTTC.

This clonotype has a count of ten or more. This beta chain represents an off-target read in a library built for alpha chains; its size is of limited meaning. V gene TRBV7-2 combines with J gene TRBJ2-2, with 7 bases that match TRBD1. V lost 7 bases, J lost 6 bases, and 8 bases stayed unmatched. The CDR3 loop spans 14 amino acids. CDR1 is SGHTA and CDR2 is FQGNSA in the germline V gene. CDR3: CASTETGMAGELFF. The DNA of the CDR3 is TGTGCCAGCACCGAGACAGGGATGGCCGGGGAGCTGTTTTTT.

This clonotype showed up many times. Because the library targeted alpha chains, this beta chain is an off-target read whose size means little. The rearrangement joins TRBV4-3 to TRBJ2-7; D unresolved. This CDR3 contains 16 residues. The V and J ends lost 0 bases and 2 bases respectively, with 14 bases between them. Germline V gene sequence: CDR1 LGHNA, CDR2 YSLEER. In DNA, the CDR3 is TGCGCCAGCAGCCAAGACATGACGGCCTCACCCTACGAGCAGTACTTC. As protein: CASSQDMTASPYEQYF.

This clonotype was detected many times. This beta chain came through as a stray read in a library set up for alpha chains, and its size says little. This chain joins TRBV6-4 and TRBJ2-1; TRBD2 aligns across 10 bases. CDR1 MRHNA and CDR2 SNTAGT come from the germline V gene. V was clipped by 2 bases and J by 6 bases; unmatched bases: 10. The CDR3 length is 17 residues. The CDR3 DNA reads as TGTGCCAGCAGTGACGAGAGCGGGAGGGCCGAGGGCAATGAGCAGTTCTTC. This codes for CASSDESGRAEGNEQFF.

In this sample, this clonotype turned up many times. This beta chain was picked up by a library intended for alpha chains and is off target, so its count carries little meaning. The chain has TRBV7-2 and TRBJ2-3, with 8 bases that match TRBD2. The CDR3 is 14 residues long. CDR1 and CDR2 (germline): SGHTA, FQGNSA. V dropped 4 bases and J dropped 6; count of bases not matched to a gene: 6. The CDR3 spells CASSSGTSIDTQYF. CDR3 nucleotides: TGTGCCAGCAGCTCAGGGACTAGTATCGATACGCAGTATTTT.

Concerning this clonotype itself: The library was built for alpha chains, so this beta chain is an off-target read and its size means little. V gene TRBV11-3 combines with J gene TRBJ2-3; D perhaps matches TRBD1 (6 bases). V was pared by 0 bases and J by 3 bases, with 13 bases between. CDR3 length: 16 residues. CDR1 is SGHNT and CDR2 is YENEEA in the germline V gene. The CDR3 coding sequence is TGTGCCAGCAGCTTAGACCCAGGGGTTTGGACAGATACGCAGTATTTT. Protein product: CASSLDPGVWTDTQYF.

As concerns this clonotype: A library made for alpha chains picked up this beta chain off target, so its size means little. The rearrangement links TRBV12-3 or TRBV12-4 to TRBJ2-1; 7 bases line up with TRBD2. The CDR3 consists of 14 residues. V trimming: 5 bases; J trimming: 4 bases; junction bases outside the gene matches: 5. The CDR3 sequence: CASSRASGYNEQFF. CDR3 nucleotide sequence: TGTGCCAGCAGTAGGGCTAGCGGATACAATGAGCAGTTCTTC.

This clonotype appeared many times. Since the library was made to target alpha chains, this beta chain is a stray read and its abundance is not meaningful. The chain uses TRBV6-5 and TRBJ1-1; no clear D. V was shortened by 6 bases and J by 3 bases, with 11 bases between the two germline ends. This CDR3 has 13 amino acids. Per the germline V gene, CDR1 is MNHEY and CDR2 is SVGAGI. Here the CDR3 reads CASSPLPDTEAFF. In DNA form, the CDR3 reads TGTGCCAGCAGCCCTTTGCCGGACACTGAAGCTTTCTTT.

This clonotype was observed at least ten times. A library made for alpha chains picked up this beta chain off target, so its size means little. This chain connects TRBV12-3 or TRBV12-4 to TRBJ2-5; TRBD2 matches 12 bases. V lost 5 bases and J lost 1; bases outside the gene matches: 5. The CDR3 covers 16 residues. The CDR3 DNA follows: TGTGCCAGCAGTCCCGGGACTAGCGGGTTCCAAGAGACCCAGTACTTC. This encodes CASSPGTSGFQETQYF.

This clonotype was recorded many times. This beta chain is a stray sequence in a library constructed for alpha chains; its clone size is not meaningful. The chain joins TRBV11-3 to TRBJ2-3; D is possibly TRBD2 (6 bases). CDR3 length equals 16 residues. V was pared by 3 bases and J by 3 bases, with 16 bases between. Germline loops: CDR1 SGHNT, CDR2 YENEEA. CDR3 sequence: CASSFYSGEGTDTQYF. The CDR3 DNA reads TGTGCCAGCAGCTTTTATTCGGGAGAGGGAACAGATACGCAGTATTTT. The full variable domain, its missing parts supplied by reference TRBV11-3 and TRBJ2-3, is EAGVVQSPRYKIIEKKQPVAFWCNPISGHNTLYWYLQNLGQGPELLIRYENEEAVDDSQLPKDRFSAERLKGVDSTLKIQPAELGDSAVYLCASSFYSGEGTDTQYFGPGTRLTVL.

The sample holds many counts of this clonotype. Since it is a stray read in a library aimed at alpha chains, this beta chain has a size that is not meaningful. J is TRBJ2-7 and V is TRBV20-1; D is ambiguous. CDR3 length: 15 residues. V lost 0 bases and J lost 0, with 12 bases in between. Germline V CDR1 and CDR2: DFQATT, SNEGSKA (reference sequence). The CDR3 here is CSARDSGRTSYEQYF. The CDR3 DNA reads TGCAGTGCTAGAGATTCAGGCAGGACCTCCTACGAGCAGTACTTC.

This clonotype has a count of ten or more. This beta chain is a stray read from a library made for alpha chains; its abundance is not meaningful. The chain couples TRBV6-2 or TRBV6-3 to TRBJ1-6, with D hard to call. The CDR3 is made up of 12 amino acids. V shed 8 bases and J shed 4 bases, with 6 bases lying between them. Germline V gene data show CDR1 as MNHEY and CDR2 as SVGEGT. The CDR3 region is CASGEYNSPLHF. As DNA, the CDR3 is TGTGCCAGCGGGGAGTATAATTCACCCCTCCACTTT.

This clonotype was detected ten times or more. This beta chain slipped into a library made for alpha chains as a stray read, so its size is not meaningful. The chain carries TRBV12-3 or TRBV12-4 and TRBJ1-1; D unresolved. The CDR3 length is 13 residues. Trimming cost V 10 bases and J 1 base, with 13 bases left between them. The CDR3 is CAIEHQENTEAFF. DNA of the CDR3: TGTGCCATCGAGCACCAGGAGAACACTGAAGCTTTCTTT.

This clonotype was seen repeatedly, ten times or more. Since it is a stray read in a library aimed at alpha chains, this beta chain has a size that is not meaningful. The rearrangement joins TRBV2 to TRBJ2-7, with 7 bases aligning to TRBD1. Germline loops: CDR1 SNHLY, CDR2 FYNNEI. With 2 bases clipped from V and 7 bases from J, the junction kept 8 bases outside the gene matches. The CDR3 extends over 14 amino acids. The CDR3 protein is CASSERQGVGEQYF. DNA for the CDR3: TGTGCCAGCAGTGAACGTCAGGGGGTAGGTGAGCAGTACTTC.

This clonotype was seen repeatedly, ten times or more. Because this beta chain is a stray read in a library intended to capture alpha chains, its abundance should not be given much weight. The CDR3 DNA reads as TGTGCCAGCAGCCCGGGTACCTACAATGAGCAGTTCTTC. Translation gives CASSPGTYNEQFF. The rearrangement uses TRBV9 and TRBJ2-1, with no clear D. Trimming removed 4 bases at V and 2 bases at J, with 7 bases between. Germline CDR1 and CDR2: SGDLS and YYNGEE. The CDR3 spans 13 residues.

In this sample, this clonotype turned up many times. Found in a library prepared for alpha chains, this beta chain is an off-target read, and its abundance has little meaning. CDR3 bases: TGTGCCTGGAGTGTCGACTCCCCAGATACGCAGTATTTT. Its protein is CAWSVDSPDTQYF. The gene calls are TRBV30 and TRBJ2-3; unclear D gene. The germline V gene encodes CDR1 GTSNPN and CDR2 SVGIG (reference sequence). V lost 0 bases, J lost 4 bases, and 8 bases lay in between. This CDR3 contains 13 residues.

In this sample, this clonotype turned up many times. The library was built for alpha chains, so this beta chain is an off-target read and its size means little. V and J are TRBV10-3 and TRBJ2-7, with 11 bases fitting TRBD1. Per germline, CDR1 ENHRY and CDR2 SYGVKD. V trimming: 2 bases; J trimming: 3 bases; junction bases outside the gene matches: 9. CDR3 length: 17 residues. The CDR3, as DNA: TGTGCCATCAGTGAGCCGGGTCCCGGGACAGGGGGCTACGAGCAGTACTTC. Translation: CAISEPGPGTGGYEQYF.

This clonotype was detected many times. A library made for alpha chains picked up this beta chain off target, so its size means little. This chain connects TRBV9 to TRBJ2-1; no reliable D call. Germline loops: CDR1 SGDLS, CDR2 YYNGEE. CDR3 size: 12 residues. The V and J ends lost 0 bases and 7 bases respectively, with 5 bases between them. Here the CDR3 DNA reads TGTGCCAGCAGCGTAGGGGCAAATGAGCAGTTCTTC. This translates into CASSVGANEQFF.

This clonotype was detected many times. This beta chain slipped into a library made for alpha chains as a stray read, so its size is not meaningful. The V gene is TRBV3-1, the J gene TRBJ2-2, with TRBD1 as a possible D gene (6 bases). The CDR3 loop spans 14 amino acids. Trimming cost V 7 bases and J 3 bases, with 12 bases left between them. The germline V gene encodes CDR1 LGHDT and CDR2 YNNKEL (reference sequence). DNA of the CDR3: TGTGCCAGCAACACCCGGACAGACACCGGGGAGCTGTTTTTT. This codes for CASNTRTDTGELFF.

Relative to its sample, this clonotype is medium-sized. Within a library made for alpha chains, this beta chain is off target, and its count is uninformative. The genes are TRBV4-2 and TRBJ2-2, with 13 bases identical to TRBD2. The CDR3 is made up of 20 amino acids. V shed 2 bases and J 3 bases; nucleotides not matched to a gene: 12. CDR1 and CDR2 from the germline V gene are LGHNA and YNFKEQ. In DNA form, the CDR3 reads TGTGCCAGCAGCCAAAGGGGAAATCAAGGACTAGCGGGAGACACCGGGGAGCTGTTTTTT. Protein product: CASSQRGNQGLAGDTGELFF.

This clonotype is large within its sample. The size of this beta chain means little, since it is a stray read in a library made for alpha chains. The chain carries TRBV14 and TRBJ1-2, with 9 bases matching TRBD1. There are 15 residues in the CDR3. The germline gives CDR1 SGHDN, CDR2 FVKESK. Trimming took 4 bases from V and 6 from J; bases not matched to a gene: 9. The CDR3 reads CASSRDRVPLDGYTF. DNA for the CDR3: TGTGCCAGCAGCCGGGACAGGGTACCCCTCGATGGCTACACCTTC. Supplemented by reference TRBV14 and TRBJ1-2, the full variable domain reads EAGVTQFPSHSVIEKGQTVTLRCDPISGHDNLYWYRRVMGKEIKFLLHFVKESKQDESGMPNNRFLAERTGGTYSTLKVQPAELEDSGVYFCASSRDRVPLDGYTFGSGTRLTVV.

This clonotype has ten or more counts. This beta chain is a stray read from a library made for alpha chains; its abundance is not meaningful. This chain links TRBV29-1 with TRBJ2-2; 8 nucleotides agree with TRBD2. The CDR3 is 17 amino acids. V trimming: 0 bases; J trimming: 6 bases; junction bases outside the gene matches: 12. The germline V gene encodes CDR1 SQVTM and CDR2 ANQGSEA. The CDR3 DNA is TGCAGCGTTGAAGATCGGGGGCATAGCGGGGTGGCCGGGGAGCTGTTTTTT. It yields the protein CSVEDRGHSGVAGELFF.

In its sample, this clonotype ranks as medium-sized (0.01 to 0.1%). Little can be read into the size of this beta chain, an off-target read in a library designed for alpha chains. The V call is TRBV12-3 or TRBV12-4, the J call TRBJ1-1; possible D gene TRBD1, 6 bases. This CDR3 region has 13 residues. V was clipped by 7 bases and J by 4 bases, with 13 bases between them. CDR3: CASTIGGSTEAFF. The DNA of the CDR3 is TGTGCCAGCACCATAGGGGGGAGCACTGAAGCTTTCTTT.

In its sample, this clonotype was seen a few times. Since the library was made to target alpha chains, this beta chain is a stray read and its abundance is not meaningful. The V and J genes are TRBV7-2 and TRBJ2-7; tentatively, D is TRBD1 or TRBD2 (5 bases each). The CDR3 sequence is 14 residues long. V dropped 0 bases and J dropped 4 bases, with 10 bases sitting between them. Germline values: CDR1 SGHTA, CDR2 FQGNSA. In nucleotides, the CDR3 is TGTGCCAGCAGCTTAGCGGGACGCGAATACGAGCAGTACTTC. It is translated as CASSLAGREYEQYF.

Note on this clonotype: A library prepared for alpha chains yielded this beta chain as an off-target read; its size is of little meaning. The rearrangement uses TRBV5-1 and TRBJ2-1, with D possibly TRBD2 on 6 matching bases. Germline V gene data show CDR1 as SGHRS and CDR2 as YFSETQ. V was shortened by 4 bases and J by 5 bases, with 16 bases between the two germline ends. The CDR3 has 15 amino acids. In nucleotides, the CDR3 is TGCGCCAGCAGCACGGGACTCCAAGACAACAATGAGCAGTTCTTC. It yields the protein CASSTGLQDNNEQFF.

At least ten counts were recorded for this clonotype. The size of this beta chain means little, since it is a stray read in a library made for alpha chains. The CDR3 nucleotides read TGTGCCATCGCAGACAGGCAAGAGACCCAGTACTTC. It translates to CAIADRQETQYF. V and J are TRBV10-3 and TRBJ2-5, with D perhaps matching TRBD1 (6 bases). V was clipped by 8 bases and J by 2 bases, with 9 bases between them. In germline, CDR1 is ENHRY, CDR2 SYGVKD. This CDR3 spans 12 amino acids.

This clonotype appeared many times. This beta chain is a stray sequence in a library constructed for alpha chains; its clone size is not meaningful. The chain recombines TRBV20-1 with TRBJ1-2; D uncertain. The germline V gene has CDR1 DFQATT and CDR2 SNEGSKA (reference sequence). The CDR3 sequence is 13 residues long. With 3 bases removed from V and 3 bases from J, the gap between germline ends came to 11 bases. DNA for the CDR3: TGCAGTGCTAGCACCCCAGCCTACTATGGCTACACCTTC. Amino acid sequence: CSASTPAYYGYTF.